The clone carrying this T cell receptor beta chain was seen a single time. Antigen specificity is unknown. The CDR3 spans 13 residues. Germline lookup yields CDR1 MNHNY and CDR2 SVGAGI (reference sequence). V was trimmed by 6 bases and J by 7 bases, leaving 13 bases between them. Assay used: immunoSEQ multiplex PCR; TCRdb lists only in-frame clones, some missing. This sample yields 70,000 to 80,000 clones, of which 80% to 90% are seen a single time; approximately 22% belongs to the top ten. This record belongs to a study of radiation and T cells in renal cell carcinoma. About the research overall: Nephrectomy followed 15 Gy stereotactic body radiation by 4 weeks.

Described time point: blood 2 weeks post-SBRT. As to treatment: 15 Gy SBRT to primary tumor, nephrectomy 4 weeks later. Findings of the study overall: In blood, top tumor clones expanded by 2 weeks, shrinking by 4. Without pretreatment biopsies, baseline tumor clonotype presence was undetermined.

This TCR came from a woman aged 45-65 years with renal cell carcinoma. The sample here was blood, taken from a patient whose treatment included radiotherapy and nephrectomy. The rearrangement joins TRBV6-6 to TRBJ2-1, with D perhaps matching TRBD1 (6 bases). In DNA, the CDR3 is TGTGCCAGCAGCGAAACAGGGTGGAATGAGCAGTTCTTC. Protein sequence: CASSETGWNEQFF.